This T cell receptor beta chain was sequenced for a study of T cells after yellow fever vaccination. Findings of the study overall: Most clones from primary vaccination were detected again post-booster (96% CD4, 88% CD8). Sorted repertoires could include abundant contaminating clonotypes from bulk cells. Peak timing came faster in the weaker secondary response, day 5 versus 15.

This clonotype was counted many times. Its antigen is not known. Synthesis of TCR cDNA relied on 5'RACE template switching, which attached a universal primer site and UMIs. TCRdb ran MiXCR on the 5' RACE reads and lists one entry per CDR3 protein. This sample has about 160,000 distinct CDR3 sequences, with approximately 6.7% found just once. There are 14 residues in the CDR3. CDR1 and CDR2 (germline): MNHEY, SVGEGT. V lost 7 bases to trimming and J lost 5 bases, with 15 bases between them. This sequence joins TRBV6-2 or TRBV6-3 and TRBJ1-5; D might be TRBD1 (5 bases). The specimen was CD4+ T cells sorted from PBMCs, collected 4 to 6 days after the first yellow fever vaccination. This clonotype was sampled from a man aged 18 to 29 who received the YFV17D yellow fever vaccine. The CDR3 is CASNQGSRDQPQHF. In DNA, the CDR3 is TGTGCCAGCAACCAGGGAAGTAGGGATCAGCCCCAGCATTTT.